The T cell receptor (beta chain) described here comes from a study of cytomegalovirus exposure and HLA in healthy donors (dated by TCRdb to about 2017). In the study overall: An earlier analysis of approximately 550 of the donors reported more than 250 Gb of sequence data and roughly 100 million unique TCR beta sequences from roughly 200 million T cells. Of the 350 to 450 genotyped donors, 65% to 90% were placed in the genetic ancestry cluster associated with self-reported Caucasian donors. A later genetic analysis used genome-wide SNP genotypes for about 60% of the roughly 700 donors, treating that subset as a discovery cohort. High-throughput TCR immunosequencing, statistical association of individual TCRs with disease status, and machine learning were combined to predict cytomegalovirus infection status. The number of typed donors differed by locus: about 620-630 for A, B, C, DRB1 and DQB1; approximately 520 for DQA1; 606 for DPA1; and roughly 450 for DPB1. A later analysis re-analyzed previously published TCR beta repertoires from 660 or so donors and added high-resolution HLA genotyping to study TCR occurrence patterns. Donor age, sex, ethnicity and CMV serostatus were collected together with the repertoire data. The study used immunosequencing to profile the T cell repertoires of some 600 subjects and linked those repertoires to cytomegalovirus serostatus. Class I and class II HLA loci were covered by the typing at four-digit resolution. The study was designed to test whether signatures of past pathogen exposure could be identified by cataloging public T cell receptors. Every discovery cohort repertoire had been produced on one sequencing platform. An earlier analysis of around 540 of the donors applied high-throughput TCR beta sequencing to assess whether each TCR beta V gene segment acted as functional or pseudogenic. An early release that covered fewer than 750 HLA-typed donors contained around 300 gigabases of sequencing data and some 87 million unique TCR sequences. Rather than using new phenotypic data, the later analysis identified candidate immune exposures from TCR beta sequences and from how often those sequences occurred across donors. Along with the approximately 700-subject first cohort, a separate validation cohort of 120 different subjects was used. Four or five DR-DQ haplotypes were handled as single units for association and clustering, since linkage in the cohort was strong. Across under 500 genotyped donors of the cohort, an average of approximately 240,000 unique TCR beta nucleotide sequences per donor were sequenced, and roughly a sixth of those sequences were non-productive. The paper's findings and limits, for the study overall: The classifier was reported to diagnose cytomegalovirus status with high specificity and sensitivity in both the original cohort and the validation cohort. Because HLA typing was unavailable for some donors at each locus, only the typed subset was used in association tests. Three of the identified cytomegalovirus-associated TCR beta chains were confirmed in vitro to be specific for cytomegalovirus antigens. According to a later analysis, parvovirus B19, influenza, CMV and Epstein-Barr virus appeared linked to several top co-occurrence clusters. A further reported finding was that TCR beta sequences accurately predicted the HLA-A and HLA-B alleles for most subjects in the first cohort. Most CMV-associated TCR beta chains appeared to be HLA-restricted in a later analysis, and the HLA associations seemed to be driven largely by CMV exposure. According to a later genetic analysis, donors in an Asian-associated ancestry cluster had fewer N-insertions in productive TCRs than the roughly 670-donor mean. A cluster of highly shared sequence variants was judged likely to represent a technical artifact of the sequencing pipeline. A later analysis associated about 18,000 TCR beta sequences with specific HLA alleles at a false discovery rate of 0.05. It was suggested by the authors that the approach could potentially be generalized to other disease states and immunological phenotypes. Across donors, most TCR sequences were observed very rarely, whereas some public TCRs were present in many individuals. Because counts were too low, roughly 17 rarely observed V segments, including chromosome 9 orphons, were left out of the earlier analysis of some 600 of the donors. Only TCR beta chains were sequenced in this cohort, and the absence of alpha or paired-chain data limited detectable features. Presence/absence analyses assumed roughly uniform sequencing depth across donors, an assumption that may not hold. An earlier analysis of 587 of the donors showed that most TCR beta V segments appeared in productive rearrangements either about 87% or about 30% of the time, which broadly matched IMGT annotations. Correlated functional status among segregating V segments might reflect linkage disequilibrium, but an unknown experimental factor could not be ruled out. V-gene and J-gene trimming of TCR beta chains was associated with a missense DCLRE1C variant in a later genetic analysis, and the association was replicated in an independent cohort. Immune exposure information for the cohort was limited to CMV serostatus. Compared with equally common non-associated chains, HLA-associated TCR beta chains in a later analysis were more clonally expanded and had lower generation probabilities. The 87-base-pair reads could not distinguish some IMGT-functional V segments, including TRBV6-2 and TRBV6-3, so those segments were excluded. According to a later analysis, TCR association rates differed among HLA loci, with DRB1 alleles showing the most associated TCRs and HLA-C alleles showing the fewest. Assigning TCR associations to individual alleles was difficult when HLA alleles, especially DR and DQ, strongly co-occurred. The study listed 150 to 200 TCR beta chains as associated with cytomegalovirus.

Libraries were constructed by the immunoSEQ multiplex PCR assay. For the multiplex PCR, a mixture combining 60 forward primers for TCR Vbeta segments and 13 reverse primers for TCR Jbeta segments was used. A multiplex PCR assay on genomic DNA amplified the CDR3 region of rearranged TCR beta genes. Amplified TCR beta libraries were sequenced as 87-base-pair reads on the Illumina HiSeq System. The source study handled its data this way. A later analysis counted around 72 million unique TCR beta chains across the 700 or so repertoires, and approximately 11 million of these chains were shared by at least two donors. Raw reads were error-corrected and collapsed into unique sequences with a nearest-neighbor algorithm that merged closely related sequences to remove PCR and sequencing errors. CDR3 sequences were aligned to IMGT reference sequences to assign V, D and J gene segments. For a sequence to be retained, a match of at least six nucleotides to both a V gene segment and a J gene segment was required. Rearrangements were called productive when the CDR3 lacked stop codons and stayed in frame with V and J; all others were non-productive. CDR3 was defined by IMGT convention, running from the second conserved V-encoded cysteine to the conserved J-encoded phenylalanine. In an earlier analysis of around 640 of the donors, sequences lacking an unambiguous match to a single V gene segment were excluded. An earlier analysis of a few hundred of the donors called V segments functional above 56.7% productive rearrangements and segregating when the between-donor standard deviation exceeded 5%. A statistical classification framework was developed to diagnose cytomegalovirus status using the catalog of TCR beta chain sequences. In a later analysis, TCR nucleotide sequences were compared against IMGT/GENE-DB human TR gene sequences so that V and J genes could be assigned. The TCRdist pipeline was used in a later analysis to assign CDR3 sequences and most-parsimonious VDJ recombination scenarios. In a later analysis, every TCR beta chain was defined by the combination of its CDR3 amino acid sequence and its V-gene family, and reads without a unique V-gene family were dropped. In a later analysis, around 600 highly shared, low-generation-probability nucleotide sequences were removed to address suspected cross-contamination and a sequencing artifact. A later analysis calculated a clonal expansion index for each public chain from normalized within-repertoire ranks of inferred template counts. Generation probabilities in a later analysis came from a VDJ recombination model fitted to out-of-frame rearrangements, and those results were checked against IGoR. A later analysis scored TCR-TCR, TCR-HLA and TCR-CMV co-occurrence with hypergeometric tests, applying a repertoire-size bias correction to TCR pairs. False discovery rates were estimated in a later analysis by permuting HLA or CMV assignments 20 times. In a later analysis, co-occurring TCRs were grouped using DBSCAN, with TCRdist sequence similarity added in when clustering inside HLA-allele-positive subsets. For co-occurrence clustering, repertoires with fewer than 30,000 or more than 120,000 public chains were excluded, along with roughly 5 repertoires with anomalous nucleotide sharing. In TCRdb, the immuneACCESS table is reduced to in-frame sequences with V and J assigned. These tables do not hold every clone; where another copy was compared, an unresolved V gene accounts for under half, and the others remain unexplained. D and trimming were read from the DNA, whereas the V and J calls and clone size are those reported in that table. Here the sample has 200,000 to 300,000 clones; 70% to 90% occur a single time. The top ten hold about 2% of the sample.

The CDR3 sequence holds 15 residues, the cysteine and phenylalanine included. Just the 45-base CDR3 DNA is kept, in frame starting at base 1. Based on the germline V gene, the CDR1 and CDR2 sequences are SGHNT and YENEEA. V is pruned by 5 bases and J by 8 bases, leaving 6 bases of the junction without a gene match. The cohort comprised hundreds of healthy bone marrow donors. All cohort members were sampled while nominally healthy, although unrecorded immune exposures were likely present. The donor was CMV seropositive and was included in the group of 289 seropositive cohort members. A peripheral blood sample was provided by each donor, and peripheral blood mononuclear cells were used for TCR beta sequencing. The Qiagen DNeasy Blood Extraction Kit was used to extract genomic DNA from the blood cell samples. The table lists this clone with a few counts. It has no known antigen specificity. No clone much larger than this one lies a single base away; base qualities are absent.

The sample consisted of PBMCs. This TCR was sampled from a woman in her thirties or forties in good health and CMV-seropositive. In this chain, TRBV11-3 is recombined with TRBJ2-1, with 13 central nucleotides matching TRBD2. The nucleotide sequence is given as TGTGCCAGCAGCATAAGGACTAGCGGGGGCGATGAGCAGTTCTTC. Its protein product is CASSIRTSGGDEQFF.